This T cell receptor beta chain comes out of a study of blood T cells in healthy people across ages. Study-wide points: Using unsorted PBMCs precluded a conclusive naive versus antigen-experienced comparison.

A sample-barcoded 5' primer and a J-beta primer mix were used in a second PCR of roughly 7 to 11 cycles. A template-switch adaptor with 12 random nucleotides tagged each cDNA molecule. Per sample, CDR3-containing paired-end reads numbered at least 3 million. TCRdb reprocessed the 5' RACE reads with MiXCR, giving one entry per CDR3 protein. This sample carries 1.5 million or so distinct CDR3 sequences, roughly 40% of them seen once, and the ten largest clones take 7% to 9%. V lost 3 bases, J lost 14 bases, and 12 bases lay in between. The CDR3 is made up of 11 amino acids. This clonotype was seen more than once but under ten times. The antigen remains undetermined. Donors each provided roughly 9.6 milliliters of peripheral blood.

The TCR was taken from a woman younger than 35 in good health. Sequencing was carried out using blood. This chain connects TRBV12-3 or TRBV12-4 to TRBJ2-3; D possibly matches TRBD1 or TRBD2 (5 bases each). The DNA for the CDR3 is TGTGCCAGCAGTTTGGGGGAGCGTCTGTATTTT. Amino acid sequence: CASSLGERLYF.